Listed below are T cell receptor beta chains from one sample, sequenced in a study of T cell responses to AZD1222 COVID-19 vaccine. TCRdb's table, derived via immunoSEQ multiplex PCR, lists solely in-frame clones and lacks some. The data hold about 200,000 clones, with around 90% observed a single time. The material was peripheral blood, obtained 28 days after the second dose of the MenACWY control vaccine. These receptors all stem from an adult who received the MenACWY meningococcal vaccine as a control. The CDR3 runs from the conserved cysteine through the conserved F or W. D genes are given only for firm matches. The size of a clone is reported for some rows only, either as once, few or many, or as a class for expanded clones.

V	size	D	J	CDR3	DNA
TRBV7-2	few	.	TRBJ2-5	CASSLARQSQETQYF	TGTGCCAGCAGCTTAGCGCGACAGTCACAAGAGACCCAGTACTTC
TRBV2	.	TRBD2	TRBJ2-1	CAGLSGRAVGNEQFF	TGTGCCGGACTTAGCGGGAGGGCCGTGGGGAATGAGCAGTTCTTC
TRBV7-6	.	TRBD2	TRBJ2-7	CASSPGGGSEQYF	TGTGCCAGCAGCCCCGGGGGGGGAAGCGAGCAGTACTTC
TRBV11-2	.	TRBD1	TRBJ2-7	CASSPLPPGQILYEQYF	TGTGCCAGCAGCCCCCTTCCCCCGGGACAGATTCTCTACGAGCAGTACTTC
TRBV6-5	.	.	TRBJ1-2	CASSDRGVYGYTF	TGTGCCAGCAGCGACCGGGGCGTCTATGGCTACACCTTC
TRBV5-8	.	.	TRBJ2-2	CASSLLGTATGELFF	TGTGCCAGCAGCCTGTTAGGTACGGCCACCGGGGAGCTGTTTTTT
TRBV9	.	.	TRBJ2-1	CASSLDSPNEQFF	TGTGCCAGCAGCTTGGACTCCCCCAATGAGCAGTTCTTC
TRBV28	.	.	TRBJ2-7	CASRIQGSYEQYF	TGTGCCAGCAGGATTCAGGGTTCCTACGAGCAGTACTTC
TRBV5-1	once	.	TRBJ2-5	CASSLGGRQETQYF	TGCGCCAGCAGCTTGGGAGGCAGACAAGAGACCCAGTACTTC
TRBV28	.	.	TRBJ2-1	CASSRAGTPGNEQFF	TGTGCCAGCAGTCGGGCTGGCACTCCGGGGAATGAGCAGTTCTTC
TRBV24-1	.	.	TRBJ1-1	CATTKTGNTEAFF	TGTGCCACCACCAAGACAGGGAACACTGAAGCTTTCTTT
TRBV11-3	once	TRBD1	TRBJ2-2	CASRAGGSPRGGELFF	TGTGCCAGCAGGGCAGGGGGCTCCCCCCGCGGAGGGGAGCTGTTTTTT
TRBV29-1	.	.	TRBJ2-1	CSVAPRGGLDEQFF	TGCAGCGTTGCCCCCAGGGGGGGGCTGGATGAGCAGTTCTTC
TRBV9	.	TRBD2	TRBJ2-5	CASSPWGGRTSGSLQETQYF	TGTGCCAGCAGCCCCTGGGGGGGGAGGACTAGCGGGAGTCTCCAAGAGACCCAGTACTTC
TRBV11-2	.	.	TRBJ1-2	CASSLMAVSNYGYTF	TGTGCCAGCAGCTTAATGGCAGTGTCTAACTATGGCTACACCTTC
TRBV9	few	TRBD2	TRBJ2-1	CASSATSGRNNEQFF	TGTGCCAGCAGCGCTACTAGCGGGAGGAACAATGAGCAGTTCTTC
TRBV6-5	.	.	TRBJ1-4	CASRGLGTVEKLFF	TGTGCCAGCAGAGGGCTTGGGACGGTTGAAAAACTGTTTTTT
TRBV15	.	TRBD1	TRBJ1-1	CATSRGPDRTNTEAFF	TGTGCCACCAGCAGAGGGCCGGACAGGACTAACACTGAAGCTTTCTTT
TRBV19	.	.	TRBJ1-1	CASSIGVGGMNTEAFF	TGTGCCAGTAGTATTGGGGTGGGCGGCATGAACACTGAAGCTTTCTTT
TRBV9	.	.	TRBJ2-1	CASSVTLGTLNEQFF	TGTGCCAGCAGCGTTACCCTAGGGACTCTCAATGAGCAGTTCTTC
TRBV20-1	once	TRBD2	TRBJ2-7	CSASQVGGIYEQYF	TGCAGTGCTAGTCAAGTGGGAGGGATCTACGAGCAGTACTTC
TRBV6-2/TRBV6-3	.	.	TRBJ2-5	CASSNTGDQYF	TGTGCCAGCAGTAACACAGGAGACCAGTACTTC
TRBV30	.	.	TRBJ2-5	CAWRGGLGVETQYF	TGTGCCTGGAGGGGCGGGCTAGGGGTGGAGACCCAGTACTTC
TRBV9	.	.	TRBJ1-1	CASSQKLGQKEAFF	TGTGCCAGCAGCCAAAAATTAGGACAGAAAGAAGCTTTCTTT
TRBV6-2/TRBV6-3	.	TRBD2	TRBJ2-7	CASSWTSGGGYYEQYF	TGTGCCAGCAGTTGGACTAGCGGGGGTGGTTACTACGAGCAGTACTTC
TRBV7-9	.	.	TRBJ2-5	CASSFVAVQETQYF	TGTGCCAGCAGCTTTGTAGCGGTCCAAGAGACCCAGTACTTC
TRBV30	once	TRBD1	TRBJ1-2	CAWLTGGDGYTF	TGTGCCTGGTTGACAGGGGGCGACGGCTACACCTTC
TRBV19	once	.	TRBJ1-5	CASSPYPDRNQPQHF	TGTGCCAGTAGTCCCTACCCTGACAGAAATCAGCCCCAGCATTTT
TRBV7-2	few	TRBD1	TRBJ1-3	CASSSYRGAGNTIYF	TGTGCCAGCAGCTCTTACAGGGGCGCAGGAAACACCATATATTTT
TRBV6-5	once	.	TRBJ2-7	CASSPPIVYEQYF	TGTGCCAGCAGCCCGCCCATCGTTTACGAGCAGTACTTC
TRBV19	.	.	TRBJ2-2	CASRPLANTGELFF	TGTGCCAGTCGACCACTAGCGAACACCGGGGAGCTGTTTTTT
TRBV5-6	.	TRBD1	TRBJ1-2	CASSLVDRGGYTF	TGTGCCAGCAGCTTGGTTGACAGGGGTGGCTACACCTTC
TRBV6-5	.	TRBD1	TRBJ1-1	CASRTGSFPEAFF	TGTGCCAGCAGGACAGGGAGTTTCCCTGAAGCTTTCTTT
TRBV7-2	.	.	TRBJ1-3	CASSLRGMRNTIYF	TGTGCCAGCAGCTTACGGGGGATGAGGAACACCATATATTTT
TRBV20-1	.	.	TRBJ1-3	CSARSGNTIYF	TGCAGTGCTAGATCCGGAAACACCATATATTTT
TRBV19	.	.	TRBJ2-7	CASSIGAGDEQYF	TGTGCCAGTAGTATAGGTGCAGGGGACGAGCAGTACTTC
TRBV5-1	.	TRBD2	TRBJ2-3	CASSFFSGSDTQYF	TGCGCCAGCAGCTTTTTTAGCGGGAGCGATACGCAGTATTTT
TRBV19	.	.	TRBJ2-7	CASSPSPGDSYEQYF	TGTGCCAGTAGTCCCTCACCCGGCGACTCCTACGAGCAGTACTTC
TRBV10-3	.	.	TRBJ1-1	CAISERGTEAFF	TGTGCCATCAGTGAGAGGGGCACTGAAGCTTTCTTT
TRBV21-1	once	.	TRBJ2-7	CASGWGGWRDSYEQYF	TGTGCCAGCGGTTGGGGTGGGTGGAGGGATTCCTACGAGCAGTACTTC
TRBV3-1/TRBV3-2	.	TRBD1	TRBJ2-5	CASSQTGGVGETQYF	TGTGCCAGCAGCCAAACAGGGGGCGTAGGGGAGACCCAGTACTTC
TRBV9	.	TRBD1	TRBJ2-3	CASSFQGANTQYF	TGTGCCAGCAGCTTTCAGGGGGCGAATACGCAGTATTTT
TRBV9	.	TRBD1	TRBJ1-1	CASSVEGQGASAFF	TGTGCCAGCAGCGTAGAGGGACAGGGGGCGTCGGCTTTCTTT
TRBV9	.	.	TRBJ1-1	CASSPVQVYTEAFF	TGTGCCAGCAGCCCCGTACAGGTTTACACTGAAGCTTTCTTT
TRBV6-5	once	.	TRBJ1-2	CASKIDRSNYGYTF	TGTGCCAGCAAGATAGACAGGTCTAACTATGGCTACACCTTC
TRBV5-1	.	TRBD1	TRBJ1-5	CASRDGTAGNQPQHF	TGCGCCAGCAGAGATGGGACAGCGGGCAATCAGCCCCAGCATTTT
TRBV6-5	.	.	TRBJ2-1	CASSYSMGAGEQFF	TGTGCCAGCAGTTACTCGATGGGGGCGGGTGAGCAGTTCTTC
TRBV19	.	.	TRBJ1-2	CASSIDHSRNYGYTF	TGTGCCAGTAGTATAGATCACAGTCGAAACTATGGCTACACCTTC
TRBV7-3	.	TRBD1	TRBJ1-2	CASSPGGVGGYTF	TGTGCCAGCAGCCCAGGGGGCGTTGGTGGCTACACCTTC
TRBV2	once	.	TRBJ2-2	CASRPDFNTGELFF	TGTGCCAGCCGACCCGACTTCAACACCGGGGAGCTGTTTTTT
TRBV5-1	.	TRBD2	TRBJ2-2	CASRREGVGTGELFF	TGCGCCAGCAGGAGGGAGGGCGTCGGCACCGGGGAGCTGTTTTTT
TRBV29-1	.	TRBD1	TRBJ1-5	CSVGDRGNQPQHF	TGCAGCGTTGGGGACAGGGGGAATCAGCCCCAGCATTTT
TRBV5-1	.	.	TRBJ1-1	CASSLDIVNTEAFF	TGCGCCAGCAGCTTGGACATCGTGAACACTGAAGCTTTCTTT
TRBV4-1	once	.	TRBJ2-7	CASSQDSGVSYEQYF	TGCGCCAGCAGCCAAGACTCGGGAGTTTCCTACGAGCAGTACTTC
TRBV5-1	.	TRBD2	TRBJ2-3	CASSLVVAGAMTDTQYF	TGCGCCAGCAGCTTGGTGGTAGCGGGAGCGATGACAGATACGCAGTATTTT